The 6 T cell receptor beta chains in this list originate from one sample, sequenced in a study of shared clonotypes between healthy human individuals. Generated by immunoSEQ multiplex PCR, the TCRdb table keeps only in-frame clones and is missing some. Among approximately 1,000,000 clones, approximately 78% were seen once, and the ten largest hold 0.5% to 0.6%. Sequencing was performed on memory CD4+ T cells from PBMCs. The sample's subset: CD45RA-negative fraction. These receptor sequences come from a man aged 18 to 29 in good health. Some clones in this sample may be carry-over from other donors' samples.

In this sample, this clone turned up once. V and J are TRBV5-6 and TRBJ2-1, with unresolved D. Germline loops: CDR1 SGHDT, CDR2 YYEEEE. This CDR3 contains 16 residues. V lost 3 bases, J lost 1 base, and 14 bases lay in between. CDR3 in amino acids: CASSSVRSDSYNEQFF. The CDR3 DNA follows: TGTGCCAGCAGCTCCGTCCGCAGCGATTCCTACAATGAGCAGTTCTTC.

The chain is built from TRBV18 and TRBJ2-7; TRBD2 aligns across 9 bases. After removal of 2 bases from V and 2 bases from J, the junction contained 1 base not matched to a gene. The CDR3 length is 14 residues. The germline gives CDR1 KGHSH, CDR2 LQKENI. The CDR3 spells CASSPAGGAYEQYF. The CDR3 nucleotides are TGTGCCAGCTCACCAGCGGGAGGGGCCTACGAGCAGTACTTC.

The chain joins TRBV11-3 to TRBJ2-2; possible D gene TRBD2, 6 bases. The CDR3 is 13 amino acids. Trimming took off 7 bases at V and 3 bases at J, with 9 bases between the two ends. Germline V gives CDR1 SGHNT, CDR2 YENEEA. The CDR3 sequence: CASNGGDTGELFF. The CDR3 DNA sequence: TGTGCCAGCAATGGAGGGGACACCGGGGAGCTGTTTTTT.

The genes are TRBV14 and TRBJ1-2; D is ambiguous. Trimming left V 0 bases short and J 7 bases short, with 12 bases between. The CDR3 consists of 14 residues. Per the germline V gene, CDR1 is SGHDN and CDR2 is FVKESK. The CDR3 DNA follows: TGTGCCAGCAGCCAAGAAGAGGGAGGGATTGGCTACACCTTC. It is translated as CASSQEEGGIGYTF.

The rearrangement links TRBV18 to TRBJ1-1, with D maybe TRBD1 (5 bases). Between the trimmed V and J ends, which lost 3 bases and 4 bases, there was a span of 15 bases. Germline lookup yields CDR1 KGHSH and CDR2 LQKENI. The CDR3 is 15 amino acids. The CDR3 DNA reads as TGTGCCAGCTCACCTCAGGGTGGGGAATCCACTGAAGCTTTCTTT. Translating gives CASSPQGGESTEAFF.

This chain links TRBV5-1 with TRBJ2-1, with 7 bases fitting TRBD2. Germline V gives CDR1 SGHRS, CDR2 YFSETQ. The CDR3 has 14 amino acids. Trimming at V came to 7 bases and at J to 2 bases, leaving 6 bases not matched to a gene. CDR3 loop: CASSASGTYNEQFF. CDR3 DNA sequence: TGCGCCAGCTCAGCGAGCGGGACCTACAATGAGCAGTTCTTC.